This TCR beta chain was retrieved from a study of Tregs in tolerant kidney transplant recipients. Whole-study context: CFSE-labeled recipient PBMCs were cultured six to seven days with irradiated graft donor PBMCs, then FACS-sorted.

Concerning this clone itself: Its specificity is unknown.

The CDR3 is made up of 10 amino acids. Germline assignment: CDR1 SEHNR and CDR2 FQNEAQ (reference sequence). Trimming took off 2 bases at V and 6 bases at J, with 2 bases between the two ends. Findings and limits, study-wide: Findings come from small patient numbers and require larger validation.

Sequencing used immunoSEQ multiplex PCR; TCRdb keeps in-frame clones, though not all of them. This sample has over 4,000 clones, with roughly 42% found just once. The sequenced sample was CD8+ T cells from blood cultured with allogeneic cells. This TCR came from a human donor in good health. The chain uses TRBV7-9 and TRBJ2-7; D is uncertain. The CDR3 DNA reads as TGTGCCAGCAGCTTACTCGAGCAGTACTTC. This gives the protein CASSLLEQYF.